This T cell receptor (beta chain) was sequenced in a study of blood T cell repertoires in COVID-19. Study context: In each case, the material was cDNA or gDNA derived from T cells, B-cell-depleted T cells, or PBMCs.

TCRdb's copy holds only in-frame clones and misses some; the assay was immunoSEQ multiplex PCR. This sample has 150,000 to 200,000 clones, with roughly 76% found just once. This CDR3 has 15 residues. The J segment lost 4 bases and the V segment lost 4 bases, leaving 9 bases of the junction unmatched. Germline V gene lookup returns CDR1 SEHNR and CDR2 FQNEAQ (reference sequence). This chain links TRBV7-9 with TRBJ2-7; TRBD1 aligns across 8 bases. Sample: peripheral blood. The source is an elderly woman with COVID-19, enrolled during active disease. CDR3 bases: TGTGCCAGCAGCTGCCGGGACAGGAGACTTTACGAGCAGTACTTC. Encoded protein: CASSCRDRRLYEQYF.